The entry below gives a single T cell receptor (beta chain) sequence along with its context. This sample was taken from a study of blood T cell repertoires in COVID-19. Overall study: The origin of the acute and convalescent COVID-19 samples was the United States, Italy and Spain. The cDNA or gDNA used as material had been derived from T cells, B-cell-depleted T cells, or PBMCs.

The protocol was immunoSEQ multiplex PCR, while the TCRdb copy is restricted to in-frame clones and leaves out a portion. The table has 210,000 or so clones, almost 85% seen once. The CDR3 runs to 15 residues. CDR1 and CDR2 (germline): SGHRS, YFSETQ. The ends were cut back, 0 bases at V and 4 bases at J, with 13 bases in the middle. The genes are TRBV5-1 and TRBJ1-2; D uncertain. The source material was peripheral blood. The sequence was obtained from a woman aged 35 to 49 with acute or convalescent COVID-19. The chain's CDR3 is CASSLGGRGGYGYTF. Written as DNA, the CDR3 is TGCGCCAGCAGCTTGGGTGGTCGGGGTGGCTATGGCTACACCTTC.